This T cell receptor beta chain was observed in a study of blood T cell repertoires in COVID-19. This clone showed up just a few times. This table comes from immunoSEQ multiplex PCR, and its TCRdb copy is limited to in-frame clones, with some not included. The sample holds about 110,000 clones, 88% seen once. The material sequenced was peripheral blood. The sequence came from a man aged 45-65 years with active or convalescent COVID-19.

As DNA, the CDR3 is TGTGCCAGCAGCTTGAGAGCGTCCTATGGCTACACCTTC. It encodes CASSLRASYGYTF. The chain employs TRBV5-5 and TRBJ1-2; D gene unclear. The CDR3 runs to 13 residues. The V gene's germline CDR1 is SGHKS and CDR2 YYEKEE (reference sequence). V lost 1 base to trimming and J lost 4 bases, with 8 bases between them. Drawing the rest from reference TRBV5-5 and TRBJ1-2, the complete variable domain is DAGVTQSPTHLIKTRGQQVTLRCSPISGHKSVSWYQQVLGQGPQFIFQYYEKEERGRGNFPDRFSARQFPNYSSELNVNALLLGDSALYLCASSLRASYGYTFGSGTRLTVV.